Given below is one TCR beta chain in context. Antigen: not known. The sample is drawn from a study of T cell repertoires in cytomegalovirus infection. In the study overall: Well-studied HLA-B-restricted epitopes and recently identified HLA-C-restricted epitopes of CMV were both used in the study. The public TCR beta signatures pointed to both CMV infection and matching HLA type.

Study-wide results and limits: Summed frequency of shared TCR beta families picked out CMV carriers who also had the relevant HLA.

V lost 8 bases, J lost 6 bases, and 19 bases lay in between. The length of the CDR3 is 14 residues. Via MiXCR, TCRdb re-called the reads, giving one row per CDR3 protein. The data show fewer than 650,000 distinct CDR3 sequences, under 45% seen once. The material was cultured PBMCs, obtained from culture after CMV antigen stimulation. This receptor was taken from a human donor in good health (CMV status not recorded). Some clones in this sample may be carry-over from other donors' samples. The chain uses TRBV5-3 and TRBJ2-3; perhaps TRBD1 as D (6 bases). TRBV5-3 is treated as an ORF (open reading frame) with a function not yet certain. CDR3 sequence: CASSPAGGVDTQYF. CDR3 in DNA: TGTGCCAGCAGCCCGGCTGGGGGCGTGGATACGCAGTATTTT.